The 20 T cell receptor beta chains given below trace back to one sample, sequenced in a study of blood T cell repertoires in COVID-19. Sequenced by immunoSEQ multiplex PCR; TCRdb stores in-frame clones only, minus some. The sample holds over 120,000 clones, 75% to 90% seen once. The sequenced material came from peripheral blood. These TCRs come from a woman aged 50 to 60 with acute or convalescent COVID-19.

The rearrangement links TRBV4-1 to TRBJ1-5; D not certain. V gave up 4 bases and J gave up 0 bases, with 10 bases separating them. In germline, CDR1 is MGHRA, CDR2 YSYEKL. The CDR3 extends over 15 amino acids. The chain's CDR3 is CASSPSGNSNQPQHF. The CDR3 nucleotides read TGCGCCAGCAGCCCTTCCGGGAATAGCAATCAGCCCCAGCATTTT.

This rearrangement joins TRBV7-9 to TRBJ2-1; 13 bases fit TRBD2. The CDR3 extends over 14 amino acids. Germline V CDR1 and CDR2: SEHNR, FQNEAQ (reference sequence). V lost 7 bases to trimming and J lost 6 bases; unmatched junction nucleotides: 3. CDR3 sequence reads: CASTRTSGSNEQFF. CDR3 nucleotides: TGTGCCAGCACAAGGACTAGCGGGAGCAATGAGCAGTTCTTC. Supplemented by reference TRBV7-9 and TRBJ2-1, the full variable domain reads DTGVSQNPRHKITKRGQNVTFRCDPISEHNRLYWYRQTLGQGPEFLTYFQNEAQLEKSRLLSDRFSAERPKGSFSTLEIQRTEQGDSAMYLCASTRTSGSNEQFFGPGTRLTVL.

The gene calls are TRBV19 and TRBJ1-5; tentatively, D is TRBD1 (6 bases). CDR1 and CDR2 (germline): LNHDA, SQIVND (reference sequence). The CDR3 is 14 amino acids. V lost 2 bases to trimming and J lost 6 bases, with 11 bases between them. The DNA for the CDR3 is TGTGCCAGTAGTATAATAGGGGGTGGTCAGCCCCAGCATTTT. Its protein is CASSIIGGGQPQHF.

In DNA form, the CDR3 reads TGTGCCAGCAGCGGCGGGGATATCTATGGCTACACCTTC. It translates to CASSGGDIYGYTF. The rearrangement uses TRBV7-9 and TRBJ1-2, with no clear D. CDR1 and CDR2 from the germline V gene are SEHNR and FQNEAQ (reference sequence). V shed 5 bases and J shed 4 bases, with 11 bases lying between them. CDR3 length: 13 residues.

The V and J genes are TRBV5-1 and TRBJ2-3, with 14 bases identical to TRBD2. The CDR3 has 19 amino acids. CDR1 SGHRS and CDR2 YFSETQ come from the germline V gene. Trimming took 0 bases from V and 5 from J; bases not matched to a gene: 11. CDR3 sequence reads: CASSLAGTSGGLRLDTQYF. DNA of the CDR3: TGCGCCAGCAGCTTGGCCGGGACTAGCGGGGGCCTACGGTTAGATACGCAGTATTTT.

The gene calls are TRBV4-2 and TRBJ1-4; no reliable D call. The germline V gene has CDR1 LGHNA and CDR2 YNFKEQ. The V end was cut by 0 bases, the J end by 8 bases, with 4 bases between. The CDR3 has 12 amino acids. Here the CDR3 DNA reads TGTGCCAGCAGCCAAGATAAAGAAAAACTGTTTTTT. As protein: CASSQDKEKLFF.

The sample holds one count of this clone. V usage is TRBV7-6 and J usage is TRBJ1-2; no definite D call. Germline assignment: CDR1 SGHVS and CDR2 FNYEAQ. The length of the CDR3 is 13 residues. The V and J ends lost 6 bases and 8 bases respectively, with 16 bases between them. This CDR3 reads CASSNHPLGGYTF. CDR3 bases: TGTGCCAGCAGTAACCATCCCCTGGGCGGCTACACCTTC.

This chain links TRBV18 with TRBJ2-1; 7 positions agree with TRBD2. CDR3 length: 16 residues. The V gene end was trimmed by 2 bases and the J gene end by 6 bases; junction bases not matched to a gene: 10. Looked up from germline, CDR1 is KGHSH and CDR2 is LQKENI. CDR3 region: CASSPTRLERGNEQFF. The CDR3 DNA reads TGTGCCAGCTCACCAACGCGTTTAGAGCGGGGCAATGAGCAGTTCTTC.

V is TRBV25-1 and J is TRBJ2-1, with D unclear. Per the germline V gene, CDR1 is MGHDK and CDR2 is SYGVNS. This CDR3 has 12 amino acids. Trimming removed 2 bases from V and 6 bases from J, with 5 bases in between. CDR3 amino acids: CASSEQVNEQFF. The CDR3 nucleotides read TGTGCCAGCAGTGAACAGGTCAATGAGCAGTTCTTC. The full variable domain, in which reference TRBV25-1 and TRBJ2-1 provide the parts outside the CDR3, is EADIYQTPRYLVIGTGKKITLECSQTMGHDKMYWYQQDPGMELHLIHYSYGVNSTEKGDLSSESTVSRIRTEHFPLTLESARPSHTSQYLCASSEQVNEQFFGPGTRLTVL.

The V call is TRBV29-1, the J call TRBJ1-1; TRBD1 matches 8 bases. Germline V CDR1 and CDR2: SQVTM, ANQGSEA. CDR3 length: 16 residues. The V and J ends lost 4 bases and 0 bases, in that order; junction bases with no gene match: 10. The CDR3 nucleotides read TGCAGCGTTGCCGCCGGGACAGGAGACATGAACACTGAAGCTTTCTTT. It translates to CSVAAGTGDMNTEAFF.

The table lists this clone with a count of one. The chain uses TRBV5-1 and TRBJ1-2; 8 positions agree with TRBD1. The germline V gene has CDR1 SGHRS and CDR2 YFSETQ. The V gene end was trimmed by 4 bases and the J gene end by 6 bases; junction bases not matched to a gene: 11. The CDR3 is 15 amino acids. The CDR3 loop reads CASSLTLSGGNGYTF. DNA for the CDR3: TGCGCCAGCAGCCTGACCCTGTCAGGGGGCAATGGCTACACCTTC.

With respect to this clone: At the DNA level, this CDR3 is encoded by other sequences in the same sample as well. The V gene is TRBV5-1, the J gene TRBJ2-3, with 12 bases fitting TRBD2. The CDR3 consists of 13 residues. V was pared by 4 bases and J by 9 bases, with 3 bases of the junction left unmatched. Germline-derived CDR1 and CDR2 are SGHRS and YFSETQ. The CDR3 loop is CASSPGTSGTQYF. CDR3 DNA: TGCGCCAGCAGCCCCGGGACTAGCGGGACGCAGTATTTT.

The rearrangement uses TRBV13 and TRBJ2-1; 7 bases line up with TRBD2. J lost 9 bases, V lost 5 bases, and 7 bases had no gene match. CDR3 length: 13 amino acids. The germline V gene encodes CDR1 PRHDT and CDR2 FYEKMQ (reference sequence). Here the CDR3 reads CASSAGTMSEQFF. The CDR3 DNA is TGTGCCAGCAGCGCCGGGACTATGAGTGAGCAGTTCTTC.

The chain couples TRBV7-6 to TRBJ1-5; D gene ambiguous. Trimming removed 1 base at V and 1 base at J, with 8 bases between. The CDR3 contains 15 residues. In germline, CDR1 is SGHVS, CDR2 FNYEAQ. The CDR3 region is CASSLESGSNQPQHF. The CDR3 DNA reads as TGTGCCAGCAGCTTAGAGAGCGGGAGCAATCAGCCCCAGCATTTT.

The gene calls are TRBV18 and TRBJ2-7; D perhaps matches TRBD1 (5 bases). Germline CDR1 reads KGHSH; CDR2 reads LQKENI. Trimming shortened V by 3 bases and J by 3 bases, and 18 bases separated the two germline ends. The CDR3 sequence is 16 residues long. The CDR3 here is CASSPISTVTNYEQYF. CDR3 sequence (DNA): TGTGCCAGCTCACCGATCTCGACAGTTACAAACTACGAGCAGTACTTC.

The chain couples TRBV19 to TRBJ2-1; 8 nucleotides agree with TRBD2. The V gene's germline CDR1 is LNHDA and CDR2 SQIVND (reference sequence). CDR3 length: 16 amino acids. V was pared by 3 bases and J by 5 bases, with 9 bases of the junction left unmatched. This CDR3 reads CASSIESSGYDNEQFF. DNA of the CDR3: TGTGCCAGTAGTATCGAGTCTAGCGGGTACGACAATGAGCAGTTCTTC.

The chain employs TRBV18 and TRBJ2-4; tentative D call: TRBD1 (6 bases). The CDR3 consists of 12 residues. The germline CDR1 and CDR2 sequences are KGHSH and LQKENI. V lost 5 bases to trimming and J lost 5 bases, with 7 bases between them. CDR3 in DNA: TGTGCCAGCTCATGGACAGAAAACATTCAGTACTTC. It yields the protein CASSWTENIQYF.

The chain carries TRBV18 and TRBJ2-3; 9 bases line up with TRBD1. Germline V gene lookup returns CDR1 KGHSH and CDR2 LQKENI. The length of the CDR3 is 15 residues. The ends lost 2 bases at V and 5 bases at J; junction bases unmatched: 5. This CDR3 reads CASSPGDRAGDTQYF. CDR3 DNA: TGTGCCAGCTCACCAGGGGACAGGGCGGGAGATACGCAGTATTTT.

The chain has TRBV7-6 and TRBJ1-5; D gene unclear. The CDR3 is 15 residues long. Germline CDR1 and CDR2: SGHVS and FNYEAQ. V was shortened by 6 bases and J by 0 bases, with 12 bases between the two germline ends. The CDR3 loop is CASSLQSGSNQPQHF. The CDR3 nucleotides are TGTGCCAGCAGTCTTCAATCCGGTAGCAATCAGCCCCAGCATTTT.

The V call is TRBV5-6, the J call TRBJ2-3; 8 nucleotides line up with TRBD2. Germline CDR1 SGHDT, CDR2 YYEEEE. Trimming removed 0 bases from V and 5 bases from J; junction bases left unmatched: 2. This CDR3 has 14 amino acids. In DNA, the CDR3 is TGTGCCAGCAGCTTGGGTCTAGCGGGAGATACGCAGTATTTT. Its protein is CASSLGLAGDTQYF.